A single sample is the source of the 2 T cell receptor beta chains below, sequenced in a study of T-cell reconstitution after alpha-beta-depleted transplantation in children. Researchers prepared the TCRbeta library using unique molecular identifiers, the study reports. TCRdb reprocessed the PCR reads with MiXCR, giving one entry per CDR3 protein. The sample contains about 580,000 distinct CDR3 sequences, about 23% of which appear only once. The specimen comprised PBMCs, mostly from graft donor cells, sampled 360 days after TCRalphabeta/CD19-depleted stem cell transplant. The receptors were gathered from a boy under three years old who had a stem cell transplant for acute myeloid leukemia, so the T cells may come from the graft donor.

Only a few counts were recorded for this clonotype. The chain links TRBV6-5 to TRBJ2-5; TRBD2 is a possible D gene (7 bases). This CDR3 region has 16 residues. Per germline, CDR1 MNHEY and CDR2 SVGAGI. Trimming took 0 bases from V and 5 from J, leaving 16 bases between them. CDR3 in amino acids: CASSYSRAGADETQYF. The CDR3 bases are TGTGCCAGCAGTTACTCGCGTGCGGGGGCTGATGAGACCCAGTACTTC.

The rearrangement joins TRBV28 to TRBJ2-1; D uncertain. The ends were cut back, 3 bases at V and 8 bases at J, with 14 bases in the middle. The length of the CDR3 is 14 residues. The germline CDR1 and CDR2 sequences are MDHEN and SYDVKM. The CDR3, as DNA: TGTGCCAGCAGTTTGACAACCCGGTGCGATGAGCAGTTCTTC. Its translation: CASSLTTRCDEQFF. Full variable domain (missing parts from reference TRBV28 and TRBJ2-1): DVKVTQSSRYLVKRTGEKVFLECVQDMDHENMFWYRQDPGLGLRLIYFSYDVKMKEKGDIPEGYSVSREKKERFSLILESASTNQTSMYLCASSLTTRCDEQFFGPGTRLTVL.